Listed here are 13 T cell receptor beta chains from one sample, sequenced in a study of Graves' ophthalmopathy and Graves' hyperthyroidism. Transcripts of RNA were the source for amplifying TCR beta CDR3 regions. HTBI primers served in a first-round RT-PCR, which a second-round multiplex PCR followed. TCRdb analysed the multiplex PCR reads with MiXCR anew, one entry per CDR3 protein. The data hold over 500,000 distinct CDR3 sequences, with roughly 20% observed a single time. Sequencing input: peripheral blood. The source of these receptors is a young woman with stable Graves' hyperthyroidism. Some clones in this sample may be carry-over from other donors' samples.

This clonotype was seen a few times. This chain connects TRBV12-3 or TRBV12-4 to TRBJ2-7, with D possibly being TRBD2 (5 bases). V was trimmed by 1 base and J by 13 bases, leaving 11 bases between them. The CDR3 spans 11 residues. CDR3 DNA: TGTGCCAGCAGTTTAGAGCGGATACGTTACTTC. It translates to CASSLERIRYF.

This clonotype was found many times. The genes are TRBV18 and TRBJ1-1; 10 bases are a match to TRBD1. Germline V CDR1 and CDR2: KGHSH, LQKENI. The length of the CDR3 is 16 residues. V lost 4 bases to trimming and J lost 2 bases; unmatched junction nucleotides: 7. CDR3 coding DNA: TGTGCCAGCTCACGACAGGGGGCCGGAGCAAACACTGAAGCTTTCTTT. Translation gives CASSRQGAGANTEAFF.

This clonotype was detected a few times. The chain recombines TRBV11-2 with TRBJ2-2; possibly TRBD2 for D (6 bases). V was pared by 5 bases and J by 1 base, with 23 bases between. The germline CDR1 and CDR2 sequences are SGHAT and FQNNGV. This CDR3 region has 19 residues. The CDR3 reads CASSPTFGGIGLNTGELFF. Written as DNA, the CDR3 is TGTGCCAGCAGCCCGACTTTCGGCGGGATTGGACTGAACACCGGGGAGCTGTTTTTT. The full variable domain, rest sourced from reference TRBV11-2 and TRBJ2-2, is EAGVAQSPRYKIIEKRQSVAFWCNPISGHATLYWYQQILGQGPKLLIQFQNNGVVDDSQLPKDRFSAERLKGVDSTLKIQPAKLEDSAVYLCASSPTFGGIGLNTGELFFGEGSRLTVL.

This clonotype has ten or more counts. The chain joins TRBV28 to TRBJ2-7; TRBD2 matches 7 bases. J was trimmed by 2 bases and V by 8 bases; bases with no gene match: 9. The CDR3 spans 14 residues. Germline lookup yields CDR1 MDHEN and CDR2 SYDVKM. CDR3 DNA sequence: TGTGCCAGCGGGGGGGGAGGGCCGCCCTACGAGCAGTACTTC. Encoded protein: CASGGGGPPYEQYF.

This clonotype was counted at least ten times. The genes are TRBV7-2 and TRBJ2-4; 7 positions agree with TRBD1. V shed 5 bases, J shed 5 bases, and the junction held 6 bases outside the gene matches. Germline CDR1 reads SGHTA; CDR2 reads FQGNSA. This CDR3 region has 14 residues. CDR3 loop: CASSPDRNQNIQYF. In DNA, the CDR3 is TGTGCCAGCAGCCCGGACAGGAACCAAAACATTCAGTACTTC.

The table lists this clonotype with a few counts. The chain links TRBV9 to TRBJ2-7; tentatively, D is TRBD1 or TRBD2 (6 bases each). The length of the CDR3 is 14 residues. Trimming removed 0 bases at V and 6 bases at J, with 13 bases between. Germline lookup yields CDR1 SGDLS and CDR2 YYNGEE. The CDR3, as DNA: TGTGCCAGCAGCGTAGAGGGGGGAGTCCGCGAGCAGTACTTC. Residues: CASSVEGGVREQYF.

The sample holds a few counts of this clonotype. This chain uses TRBV3-1 with TRBJ1-6; 7 positions match TRBD1. The CDR3 length is 14 residues. CDR1 is LGHDT and CDR2 is YNNKEL in the germline V gene (reference sequence). V shed 0 bases and J 7 bases; nucleotides not matched to a gene: 0. This chain's CDR3 is CASSQEDRNSPLHF. Written as DNA, the CDR3 is TGTGCCAGCAGCCAAGAGGACAGGAATTCACCCCTCCACTTT.

This clonotype was recorded at least ten times. The chain links TRBV28 to TRBJ2-5; TRBD2 aligns across 12 bases. The CDR3 has 18 amino acids. Germline V lookup: CDR1 MDHEN, CDR2 SYDVKM. V shed 4 bases and J 2 bases; nucleotides not matched to a gene: 11. The DNA of the CDR3 is TGTGCCAGCAGTTCACCACTAGCGGGGGGAGAGGAGCAAGAGACCCAGTACTTC. Its translation: CASSSPLAGGEEQETQYF.

This clonotype was found many times. The chain links TRBV28 to TRBJ2-4; D is possibly TRBD2 (6 bases). Germline assignment: CDR1 MDHEN and CDR2 SYDVKM. The CDR3 is 15 amino acids. V lost 5 bases and J 0 bases, leaving 11 bases between the germline ends. CDR3 bases: TGTGCCAGCAGTCCCGAGGGACTAGCCAAAAACATTCAGTACTTC. Translation gives CASSPEGLAKNIQYF.

There are many counts of this clonotype. This sequence joins TRBV4-1 and TRBJ2-7; TRBD1 aligns across 7 bases. J lost 4 bases, V lost 3 bases, and 9 bases had no gene match. CDR1 MGHRA and CDR2 YSYEKL come from the germline V gene. This CDR3 comprises 15 residues. The CDR3 spells CASSHEGQMSYEQYF. As DNA, the CDR3 is TGCGCCAGCAGCCATGAGGGACAGATGTCATACGAGCAGTACTTC.

This clonotype was recorded only once. The rearrangement links TRBV6-1 to TRBJ1-6; tentatively, D is TRBD1 (5 bases). CDR1 is MNHNS and CDR2 is SASEGT in the germline V gene. The CDR3 has 13 amino acids. Trimming stripped 7 bases from V and 9 bases from J, with 13 bases between. CDR3 sequence (DNA): TGTGCCAGCACCTACGGGGGGTTTTCACCCCTCCACTTT. This gives the protein CASTYGGFSPLHF.

This clonotype was seen only a few times. The chain employs TRBV10-3 and TRBJ2-5, with D perhaps TRBD1 (6 bases). This CDR3 has 15 residues. In germline, CDR1 is ENHRY, CDR2 SYGVKD. The V and J ends lost 6 bases and 0 bases respectively, with 14 bases between them. In DNA, the CDR3 is TGTGCCATCAGCGCCGCAACAGGGAACCAAGAGACCCAGTACTTC. Its protein is CAISAATGNQETQYF.

This sequence joins TRBV20-1 and TRBJ1-2, with D hard to call. The CDR3 extends over 12 amino acids. Germline assignment: CDR1 DFQATT and CDR2 SNEGSKA (reference sequence). V was shortened by 8 bases and J by 4 bases, with 14 bases between the two germline ends. The CDR3 nucleotides are TGCAGTACCACCCTGAGGGTCTATGGCTACACCTTC. It yields the protein CSTTLRVYGYTF.